This T cell receptor beta chain emerged from a study of blood T cell repertoires in COVID-19. Under the authors' procedure: Researchers report that nucleated cell counts were estimated from reference gene primer amplification. Sequenced by immunoSEQ multiplex PCR; TCRdb stores in-frame clones only, minus some. V and J calls and clone size come straight from that table; D and trimming were deduced from the DNA. The sample carries 95,000 to 150,000 clones, 70% to 85% recorded once. Sequencing input: peripheral blood. This TCR derives from a human donor with acute or convalescent COVID-19. The donor label of this sample is uncertain.

The CDR3 sequence is CASSELAGNEQFF. CDR3 in DNA: TGTGCCAGCAGTGAGCTAGCGGGGAATGAGCAGTTCTTC. The chain is built from TRBV6-1 and TRBJ2-1; 9 bases are shared with TRBD2. Germline V gives CDR1 MNHNS, CDR2 SASEGT. The CDR3 loop spans 13 amino acids. J gave up 7 bases and V 3 bases, and 1 base lay outside the gene matches.